This T cell receptor (beta chain) was identified in a study of cytomegalovirus exposure and HLA in healthy donors. Notes on the study in general: The majority of TCR sequences were rare, yet some public TCRs appeared in many donors.

Notes on this clone: Its antigen is currently unknown.

This CDR3 contains 16 residues. CDR1 and CDR2 (germline): GTSNPN, SVGIG (reference sequence). J was trimmed by 1 base and V by 3 bases; bases with no gene match: 9. PCR used 60 Vbeta primers and 13 Jbeta primers. Libraries were prepared by immunoSEQ multiplex PCR; TCRdb keeps only in-frame clonotypes and omits some of them. Of 120,000 or so clones in the sample, 75% to 85% were seen once. The material sequenced was PBMCs. The chain combines TRBV30 with TRBJ1-2; 9 nucleotides align to TRBD1. The clonotype comes from a woman aged 50 to 65 in good health and CMV-seropositive. The CDR3 sequence: CAWRGTGSSFNYGYTF. CDR3 nucleotides: TGTGCCTGGAGGGGGACAGGGTCATCTTTTAACTATGGCTACACCTTC.